The source of this T cell receptor beta chain is a study of shared clonotypes between healthy human individuals. The V and J ends lost 3 bases and 7 bases respectively, with 10 bases between them. Germline V gene data show CDR1 as LNHDA and CDR2 as SQIVND (reference sequence). The CDR3 has 13 amino acids. Some clones are missing from TCRdb's copy, which holds only in-frame ones; the method was immunoSEQ multiplex PCR. The sample yields around 430,000 clones, 79% seen once. The V and J genes are TRBV19 and TRBJ1-5; D possibly corresponds to TRBD1 (5 bases). Input material: PBMCs. This sequence was found in a woman in her forties in good health. Some clones in this sample may be carry-over from other donors' samples. The CDR3 DNA reads TGTGCCAGTAGTATCTTGGGGGACCAGCCCCAGCATTTT. Protein sequence: CASSILGDQPQHF.